This T cell receptor beta chain was observed in a study of blood T cell repertoires in COVID-19. Assay used: immunoSEQ multiplex PCR; TCRdb lists only in-frame clones, some missing. There are about 160,000 clones in the sample; 70% to 90% occur only once, and less than 6% lies in the top ten. The V and J ends lost 4 bases and 7 bases, in that order; junction bases with no gene match: 8. CDR3 length equals 15 residues. Germline V CDR1 and CDR2: LNHDA, SQIVND (reference sequence). The clonotype originates from a man aged 40-49 years who had recovered from COVID-19. The sequenced sample was PBMCs or T cells enriched from blood (not recorded which). V is TRBV19 and J is TRBJ1-4; 8 bases line up with TRBD1. The CDR3 loop reads CASSTVDRGSEKLFF. The CDR3 nucleotides are TGTGCCAGTAGTACGGTAGACAGGGGAAGTGAAAAACTGTTTTTT.